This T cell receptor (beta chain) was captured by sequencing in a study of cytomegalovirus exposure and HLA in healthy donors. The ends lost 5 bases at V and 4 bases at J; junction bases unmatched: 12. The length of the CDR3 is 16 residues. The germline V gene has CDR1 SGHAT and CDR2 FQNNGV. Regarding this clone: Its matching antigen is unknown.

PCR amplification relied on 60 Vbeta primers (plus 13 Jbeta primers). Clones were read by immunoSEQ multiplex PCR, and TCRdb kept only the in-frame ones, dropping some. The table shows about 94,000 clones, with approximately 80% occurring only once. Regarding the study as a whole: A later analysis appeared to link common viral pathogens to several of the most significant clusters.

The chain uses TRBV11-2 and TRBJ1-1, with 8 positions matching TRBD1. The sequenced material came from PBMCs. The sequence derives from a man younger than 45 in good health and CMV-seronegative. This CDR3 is CASSGRRTGLVTEAFF. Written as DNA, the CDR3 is TGTGCCAGCAGCGGAAGGCGGACAGGGTTGGTCACTGAAGCTTTCTTT.